A selection of T cell receptor beta chains follows, all from one sample in a study of blood T cell repertoires in COVID-19. TCRdb's copy holds only in-frame clones and misses some; the assay was immunoSEQ multiplex PCR. The sample records 150,000 to 200,000 clones, 82% being singletons. The sample comprised peripheral blood. These receptor sequences come from a woman aged 60-75 years with COVID-19, enrolled during active disease. Both conserved end residues are part of each CDR3. The order of the fields is D gene, V gene, CDR3 length, CDR3 protein. D genes are given only for firm matches.

D: TRBD1
V: TRBV7-2
length: 15
CDR3: CASSFRQGRTDTQYF

D: -
V: TRBV28
length: 15
CDR3: CASSTLETGQETQYF

D: -
V: TRBV7-9
length: 13
CDR3: CASSPLREGEQYF

D: TRBD2
V: TRBV7-9
length: 13
CDR3: CASSGTTVYEQYF

D: -
V: TRBV5-8
length: 16
CDR3: CASSRRSSASYNEQFF

D: -
V: TRBV2
length: 12
CDR3: CASSSQGNEQFF

D: -
V: TRBV15
length: 13
CDR3: CATSSATGNKAFF

D: -
V: TRBV27
length: 15
CDR3: CASSPQTGPGNTIYF

D: TRBD2
V: TRBV5-1
length: 17
CDR3: CASSPASGGLVIDTQYF

D: -
V: TRBV19
length: 14
CDR3: CASSILGVEQPQHF

D: TRBD1
V: TRBV5-1
length: 18
CDR3: CASSLEGTGPTSTDTQYF

D: TRBD2
V: TRBV30
length: 18
CDR3: CAWSGGSSGRSSYNEQFF

D: TRBD1
V: TRBV19
length: 12
CDR3: CASSVQGVEQFF

D: TRBD2
V: TRBV11-2
length: 18
CDR3: CASSLDLGTSGPSETQYF

D: TRBD1
V: TRBV11-2
length: 17
CDR3: CASSLTTGLSHSYEQYF

D: TRBD1
V: TRBV5-1
length: 15
CDR3: CASSPGHGRGTGCTF

D: TRBD1
V: TRBV7-2
length: 13
CDR3: CASSGGQGPPLHF

D: -
V: TRBV19
length: 13
CDR3: CASRRGGQETQYF